The present T cell receptor (beta chain) was sequenced within a study of T cell responses to AZD1222 COVID-19 vaccine. Trimming left V 4 bases short and J 0 bases short, with 11 bases between. The CDR3 loop spans 15 amino acids. CDR1 SGHKS and CDR2 YYEKEE come from the germline V gene (reference sequence). The method was immunoSEQ multiplex PCR; TCRdb's version includes in-frame clones alone and lacks a portion of them. The sample carries around 160,000 clones, 90% to 95% recorded once. This material consisted of peripheral blood, taken 28 days after the second AZD1222 dose. The receptor was derived from an adult who received the AZD1222 COVID-19 vaccine. This chain joins TRBV5-5 and TRBJ1-5; D is possibly TRBD1 (6 bases). The DNA for the CDR3 is TGTGCCAGCAGCCCGCGGACAGCTAGCAATCAGCCCCAGCATTTT. Protein product: CASSPRTASNQPQHF.